A single sample is the source of the 15 T cell receptor beta chains below, sequenced in a study of shared clonotypes between healthy human individuals. The data were produced by immunoSEQ multiplex PCR, yet TCRdb's version contains in-frame clones alone and is incomplete. The sample carries a few million clones, around nine tenths recorded once. Sequencing used naive CD4+ T cells sorted from blood. Subset described: CD45RA+ positively selected. Every receptor here comes from a man aged 18 to 29 in good health.

V gene TRBV4-1 combines with J gene TRBJ2-6; maybe TRBD2 (5 bases). The CDR3 totals 18 residues. V was pared by 4 bases and J by 0 bases, with 16 bases between. Looked up from germline, CDR1 is MGHRA and CDR2 is YSYEKL. The DNA for the CDR3 is TGCGCCAGCAGCCGAGAGGGCAGAGTTTACTCTGGGGCCAACGTCCTGACTTTC. This translates into CASSREGRVYSGANVLTF.

The chain employs TRBV10-2 and TRBJ1-4; 9 bases align to TRBD1. This CDR3 has 15 residues. Per the germline V gene, CDR1 is WSHSY and CDR2 is SAAADI. J lost 2 bases, V lost 4 bases, and 2 bases had no gene match. The CDR3 sequence: CASSGTGVTNEKLFF. The DNA for the CDR3 is TGCGCCAGCAGTGGGACAGGGGTTACTAATGAAAAACTGTTTTTT.

The chain combines TRBV11-3 with TRBJ2-1; 7 bases fit TRBD2. Germline CDR1 SGHNT, CDR2 YENEEA. The CDR3 runs 13 residues. V gave up 8 bases and J gave up 5 bases; unmatched junction bases: 6. CDR3 in DNA: TGTGCCAGCCGGGCTAGCGGAAACAATGAGCAGTTCTTC. Translated: CASRASGNNEQFF.

The V and J genes are TRBV5-5 and TRBJ1-6; 9 nucleotides agree with TRBD1. CDR3 size: 15 residues. With V trimmed by 0 bases and J by 7 bases, 2 bases remained unmatched. Germline CDR1 is SGHKS and CDR2 is YYEKEE (reference sequence). Written as DNA, the CDR3 is TGTGCCAGCAGCTTGGCCGGACAGGGGAATTCACCCCTCCACTTT. Its protein is CASSLAGQGNSPLHF.

The V call is TRBV7-9, the J call TRBJ1-6; 7 bases line up with TRBD1. Trimming took 2 bases from V and 6 from J; bases not matched to a gene: 7. The CDR3 contains 16 residues. The germline V gene encodes CDR1 SEHNR and CDR2 FQNEAQ (reference sequence). This chain's CDR3 is CASSLSKGQINSPLHF. DNA of the CDR3: TGTGCCAGCAGCTTATCGAAGGGACAGATTAATTCACCCCTCCACTTT.

The chain combines TRBV10-2 with TRBJ2-6, with D uncertain. Between the trimmed V and J ends, which lost 5 bases and 4 bases, there was a span of 9 bases. Germline CDR1 WSHSY, CDR2 SAAADI. CDR3 length equals 14 residues. The CDR3 spells CASSPAGGANVLTF. CDR3 in DNA: TGCGCCAGCAGTCCGGCTGGAGGGGCCAACGTCCTGACTTTC.

This sequence joins TRBV5-6 and TRBJ2-7; TRBD1 agrees at 9 bases. This CDR3 spans 15 amino acids. Per germline, CDR1 SGHDT and CDR2 YYEEEE. With V trimmed by 4 bases and J by 3 bases, 8 bases remained unmatched. The CDR3 loop is CASSVLGQGDYEQYF. Here the CDR3 DNA reads TGTGCCAGCAGCGTACTGGGACAGGGAGACTACGAGCAGTACTTC.

This chain links TRBV9 with TRBJ2-1; no definite D call. The CDR3 sequence is 15 residues long. With 0 bases removed from V and 2 bases from J, the gap between germline ends came to 9 bases. Germline V gene data show CDR1 as SGDLS and CDR2 as YYNGEE. CDR3 protein: CASSVDRTAYNEQFF. CDR3 coding DNA: TGTGCCAGCAGCGTAGACCGGACCGCCTACAATGAGCAGTTCTTC. The variable domain in full, completed from reference TRBV9 and TRBJ2-1, reads DSGVTQTPKHLITATGQRVTLRCSPRSGDLSVYWYQQSLDQGLQFLIQYYNGEERAKGNILERFSAQQFPDLHSELNLSSLELGDSALYFCASSVDRTAYNEQFFGPGTRLTVL.

This clone was detected only once. The chain couples TRBV10-3 to TRBJ2-1, with 8 bases fitting TRBD2. Trimming removed 10 bases from V and 0 bases from J; junction bases left unmatched: 8. The CDR3 runs to 15 residues. Germline V gene lookup returns CDR1 ENHRY and CDR2 SYGVKD. The DNA for the CDR3 is TGTGCCACCGAACGGGGGGGAAGCTCCTACAATGAGCAGTTCTTC. This codes for CATERGGSSYNEQFF.

The chain has TRBV7-2 and TRBJ2-7; 7 nucleotides align to TRBD2. V trimming: 0 bases; J trimming: 7 bases; junction bases outside the gene matches: 12. Germline loops: CDR1 SGHTA, CDR2 FQGNSA. There are 16 residues in the CDR3. Here the CDR3 reads CASSLAPSGTAGEQYF. The CDR3, as DNA: TGTGCCAGCAGCTTAGCCCCTAGCGGTACTGCGGGGGAGCAGTACTTC. The variable domain in full, with the rest retrieved from reference TRBV7-2 and TRBJ2-7, is GAGVSQSPSNKVTEKGKDVELRCDPISGHTALYWYRQSLGQGLEFLIYFQGNSAPDKSGLPSDRFSAERTGGSVSTLTIQRTQQEDSAVYLCASSLAPSGTAGEQYFGPGTRLTVT.

With regard to this clone: The sample contains more than one DNA sequence encoding this CDR3. V is TRBV7-9 and J is TRBJ2-7; the D is unclear. Trimming stripped 2 bases from V and 2 bases from J, with 4 bases between. The CDR3 runs 12 residues. CDR1 is SEHNR, CDR2 FQNEAQ, per germline (reference sequence). CDR3 sequence (DNA): TGTGCCAGCAGCTTAAGTCCCTACGAGCAGTACTTC. It codes for CASSLSPYEQYF.

This clone was picked up one time. The chain recombines TRBV11-2 with TRBJ2-5, with TRBD1 matching over 7 bases. The CDR3 has 14 residues. The junction had 8 bases not matched to a gene; V was cut back by 3 bases and J by 7 bases. Germline-derived CDR1 and CDR2 are SGHAT and FQNNGV. The CDR3 bases are TGTGCCAGCAGCTTGGGGCAGGGGGAAGTGACCCAGTACTTC. This encodes CASSLGQGEVTQYF.

This clone was seen just once. The CDR3 nucleotides are TGCAGCGTTGGGGAGGGGACCTCTGGAAACACCATATATTTT. This codes for CSVGEGTSGNTIYF. J is TRBJ1-3 and V is TRBV29-1, with TRBD1 as a possible D gene (5 bases). The V end was cut by 4 bases, the J end by 0 bases, with 10 bases between. This CDR3 has 14 amino acids. From germline, CDR1 is SQVTM and CDR2 ANQGSEA.

This clone was picked up one time. The chain's CDR3 is CASSGTGFGNTIYF. The CDR3 bases are TGTGCCAGCAGTGGGACAGGGTTCGGAAACACCATATATTTT. The genes are TRBV2 and TRBJ1-3, with 8 nucleotides matching TRBD1. This CDR3 has 14 residues. With V trimmed by 4 bases and J by 4 bases, 3 bases remained unmatched. The germline V gene encodes CDR1 SNHLY and CDR2 FYNNEI.

This sequence joins TRBV5-6 and TRBJ1-2; the D gene is possibly TRBD1 (5 bases). Germline CDR1 and CDR2: SGHDT and YYEEEE. The CDR3 loop spans 13 amino acids. The V end lost 4 bases, the J end lost 2 bases, and 9 bases lay between the germline ends. The CDR3 DNA sequence: TGTGCCAGCAGCGGAGGGACGAACTATGGCTACACCTTC. Protein: CASSGGTNYGYTF.